This is a list of T cell receptor beta chains from one sample in a study of blood T cell repertoires in COVID-19. Using immunoSEQ multiplex PCR, the repertoire was profiled, and TCRdb retains in-frame clones only, with some absent. Here the sample spans 75,000 to 90,000 clones, 75% to 90% being singletons. The sequencing sample was made of peripheral blood. The receptor set was obtained from a human donor in a cohort sampled during active COVID-19. CDR3s include the opening cysteine and the closing phenylalanine or tryptophan. Fields, in order: V gene, D gene, clone size, J gene, CDR3 protein, CDR3 DNA. The D gene is left open where the match is weak. Clone size is stated in some rows and not others, as once, few, many or a class when expanded.

v_call: TRBV6-4
d_call: TRBD1
clone_size: NA
j_call: TRBJ2-3
cdr3_aa: CASRAQTGADTQYF
cdr3_nt: TGTGCCAGCAGGGCCCAGACAGGGGCAGATACGCAGTATTTT

v_call: TRBV28
d_call: TRBD2
clone_size: NA
j_call: TRBJ2-3
cdr3_aa: CASSQNSGGGNTQYF
cdr3_nt: TGTGCCAGCAGCCAGAATAGCGGGGGGGGGAATACGCAGTATTTT

v_call: TRBV12-3/TRBV12-4
d_call: NA
clone_size: NA
j_call: TRBJ1-6
cdr3_aa: CASSLGQGSPLHF
cdr3_nt: TGTGCCAGCAGTTTAGGTCAGGGTTCACCCCTCCACTTT

v_call: TRBV7-2
d_call: TRBD1
clone_size: NA
j_call: TRBJ2-7
cdr3_aa: CASSPRPGTGIYEQYF
cdr3_nt: TGTGCCAGCAGCCCGAGGCCCGGGACAGGGATCTACGAGCAGTACTTC

v_call: TRBV7-3
d_call: TRBD1
clone_size: NA
j_call: TRBJ1-2
cdr3_aa: CASSLGTGGYTF
cdr3_nt: TGTGCCAGCAGCCTCGGGACAGGCGGCTACACCTTC

v_call: TRBV30
d_call: NA
clone_size: once
j_call: TRBJ1-1
cdr3_aa: CAWSVKTGLGNTEAFF
cdr3_nt: TGTGCCTGGAGTGTAAAGACTGGTTTAGGAAACACTGAAGCTTTCTTT

v_call: TRBV25-1
d_call: NA
clone_size: NA
j_call: TRBJ1-1
cdr3_aa: CASRNRASGTEAFF
cdr3_nt: TGTGCCAGCCGTAACAGGGCCTCGGGGACTGAAGCTTTCTTT

v_call: TRBV20-1
d_call: TRBD2
clone_size: NA
j_call: TRBJ2-1
cdr3_aa: CSASPGLAGGPYNEQFF
cdr3_nt: TGCAGTGCTAGTCCGGGACTAGCGGGAGGGCCCTACAATGAGCAGTTCTTC

v_call: TRBV21-1
d_call: NA
clone_size: NA
j_call: TRBJ1-1
cdr3_aa: CASSKKPWAYVPPPEAFF
cdr3_nt: TGTGCCAGCAGCAAAAAACCTTGGGCCTACGTACCTCCTCCTGAAGCTTTCTTT

v_call: TRBV5-1
d_call: NA
clone_size: NA
j_call: TRBJ2-7
cdr3_aa: CASSLGNPGGEQYF
cdr3_nt: TGCGCCAGCAGCTTGGGCAACCCCGGTGGCGAGCAGTACTTC

v_call: TRBV29-1
d_call: NA
clone_size: NA
j_call: TRBJ2-3
cdr3_aa: CSVEVAGAHTQYF
cdr3_nt: TGCAGCGTTGAGGTGGCGGGGGCCCATACGCAGTATTTT

v_call: TRBV5-1
d_call: NA
clone_size: NA
j_call: TRBJ1-2
cdr3_aa: CASSLPGDVGSVYGYTF
cdr3_nt: TGCGCCAGCAGCTTGCCCGGTGATGTGGGGAGCGTGTATGGCTACACCTTC

v_call: TRBV11-1
d_call: TRBD1
clone_size: NA
j_call: TRBJ2-5
cdr3_aa: CASSLDRGRAQETQYF
cdr3_nt: TGTGCCAGCAGTTTGGACAGGGGGCGAGCACAAGAGACCCAGTACTTC

v_call: TRBV28
d_call: NA
clone_size: NA
j_call: TRBJ1-1
cdr3_aa: CASSLRAGLGDTEAFF
cdr3_nt: TGTGCCAGCAGTTTAAGGGCAGGGCTAGGGGACACTGAAGCTTTCTTT

v_call: TRBV28
d_call: TRBD1
clone_size: NA
j_call: TRBJ1-5
cdr3_aa: CASSRYTGVQPQHF
cdr3_nt: TGTGCCAGCAGTCGGTACACAGGGGTACAGCCCCAGCATTTT

v_call: TRBV5-1
d_call: NA
clone_size: NA
j_call: TRBJ2-5
cdr3_aa: CASSLSRTKETQYF
cdr3_nt: TGCGCCAGCAGCTTGTCGCGGACAAAAGAGACCCAGTACTTC

v_call: TRBV5-5
d_call: TRBD1
clone_size: NA
j_call: TRBJ2-7
cdr3_aa: CASSLEQGRLEQYF
cdr3_nt: TGTGCCAGCAGCTTGGAACAGGGGAGACTCGAGCAGTACTTC

v_call: TRBV5-4
d_call: NA
clone_size: NA
j_call: TRBJ2-3
cdr3_aa: CASSPARGSNTDTQYF
cdr3_nt: TGTGCCAGCAGCCCGGCGAGGGGGAGCAACACAGATACGCAGTATTTT

v_call: TRBV19
d_call: TRBD2
clone_size: once
j_call: TRBJ2-3
cdr3_aa: CASSSSGGRDTQYF
cdr3_nt: TGTGCCAGTAGTTCTAGCGGGGGGAGGGATACGCAGTATTTT

v_call: TRBV28
d_call: NA
clone_size: NA
j_call: TRBJ2-3
cdr3_aa: CASSLLRGTDTQYF
cdr3_nt: TGTGCCAGCAGTTTGCTCAGGGGAACAGATACGCAGTATTTT

v_call: TRBV2
d_call: NA
clone_size: once
j_call: TRBJ1-1
cdr3_aa: CASRLDSMNTEAFF
cdr3_nt: TGTGCCAGCAGACTGGACTCGATGAACACTGAAGCTTTCTTT

v_call: TRBV29-1
d_call: TRBD2
clone_size: NA
j_call: TRBJ2-1
cdr3_aa: CSVEDTSGIKQFF
cdr3_nt: TGCAGCGTTGAAGACACAAGCGGGATCAAACAGTTCTTC

v_call: TRBV5-1
d_call: NA
clone_size: NA
j_call: TRBJ2-1
cdr3_aa: CASSLQGGMNEQFF
cdr3_nt: TGCGCCAGCAGCTTGCAGGGGGGAATGAATGAGCAGTTCTTC

v_call: TRBV4-2
d_call: NA
clone_size: once
j_call: TRBJ1-2
cdr3_aa: CASSQATAGGSYGYTF
cdr3_nt: TGTGCCAGCAGCCAAGCCACAGCCGGTGGTAGCTATGGCTACACCTTC

v_call: TRBV5-1
d_call: NA
clone_size: NA
j_call: TRBJ1-4
cdr3_aa: CASSFGTPSEKLFF
cdr3_nt: TGCGCCAGCAGCTTCGGGACTCCCAGTGAAAAACTGTTTTTT

v_call: TRBV7-2
d_call: NA
clone_size: NA
j_call: TRBJ2-7
cdr3_aa: CASSETTRVEQYF
cdr3_nt: TGTGCCAGCAGCGAAACCACCCGGGTCGAGCAGTACTTC

v_call: TRBV5-5
d_call: TRBD1
clone_size: once
j_call: TRBJ1-4
cdr3_aa: CASSFPTGDNEKLFF
cdr3_nt: TGTGCCAGCAGCTTCCCGACAGGGGATAATGAAAAACTGTTTTTT

v_call: TRBV3-1/TRBV3-2
d_call: NA
clone_size: once
j_call: TRBJ2-6
cdr3_aa: CASSSGASSGANVLTF
cdr3_nt: TGTGCCAGCAGCTCAGGGGCCAGCTCTGGGGCCAACGTCCTGACTTTC

v_call: TRBV4-3
d_call: NA
clone_size: NA
j_call: TRBJ1-4
cdr3_aa: CASSQVWGGDATNEKLFF
cdr3_nt: TGCGCCAGCAGCCAAGTCTGGGGGGGAGATGCAACTAATGAAAAACTGTTTTTT

v_call: TRBV11-3
d_call: NA
clone_size: NA
j_call: TRBJ2-3
cdr3_aa: CASSPRGTTNQNTQYF
cdr3_nt: TGTGCCAGCAGCCCTAGGGGGACAACGAACCAAAATACGCAGTATTTT

v_call: TRBV10-1
d_call: TRBD1
clone_size: NA
j_call: TRBJ1-1
cdr3_aa: CASSLLGQGNRDTEAFF
cdr3_nt: TGCGCCAGCAGCCTATTGGGACAGGGAAATAGGGACACTGAAGCTTTCTTT

v_call: TRBV6-1
d_call: TRBD1
clone_size: once
j_call: TRBJ1-4
cdr3_aa: CASSEAPGQASEKLFF
cdr3_nt: TGTGCCAGCAGTGAAGCTCCGGGACAGGCATCCGAAAAACTGTTTTTT

v_call: TRBV11-3
d_call: TRBD2
clone_size: NA
j_call: TRBJ2-2
cdr3_aa: CASSLTLGGDGELFF
cdr3_nt: TGTGCCAGCAGCTTAACCCTGGGAGGGGACGGGGAGCTGTTTTTT

v_call: TRBV6-5
d_call: TRBD1
clone_size: NA
j_call: TRBJ2-1
cdr3_aa: CASSQYRGEQFF
cdr3_nt: TGTGCCAGCAGCCAATACAGGGGTGAGCAGTTCTTC

v_call: TRBV11-3
d_call: TRBD1
clone_size: NA
j_call: TRBJ2-1
cdr3_aa: CASSSGQGRVEQFF
cdr3_nt: TGTGCCAGCAGCTCTGGACAGGGGCGGGTTGAGCAGTTCTTC

v_call: TRBV27
d_call: NA
clone_size: NA
j_call: TRBJ2-6
cdr3_aa: CASRGGGSGANVLTF
cdr3_nt: TGTGCCAGCAGAGGGGGGGGCTCTGGGGCCAACGTCCTGACTTTC

v_call: TRBV11-2
d_call: TRBD1
clone_size: NA
j_call: TRBJ1-4
cdr3_aa: CASSSLDRASRANEKLFF
cdr3_nt: TGTGCCAGCAGCTCCTTGGACAGGGCCTCGAGGGCTAATGAAAAACTGTTTTTT

v_call: TRBV5-1
d_call: NA
clone_size: NA
j_call: TRBJ2-6
cdr3_aa: CASSLFGSGANVLTF
cdr3_nt: TGCGCCAGCAGCTTGTTCGGGAGTGGGGCCAACGTCCTGACTTTC